These 16 T cell receptor beta chains were all obtained from the same sample, sequenced in a study of shared clonotypes between healthy human individuals. Assay used: immunoSEQ multiplex PCR; TCRdb lists only in-frame clones, some missing. Of 550,000 to 700,000 clones in the sample, around 73% were seen once. Sequencing input: memory CD4+ T cells sorted from blood. As to subset: CD45RA-negative fraction. The receptors stem from a woman aged 25 to 39 in good health.

V and J are TRBV7-2 and TRBJ1-1; the D is unclear. This CDR3 comprises 13 residues. Per the germline V gene, CDR1 is SGHTA and CDR2 is FQGNSA. V shed 6 bases and J shed 4 bases, with 12 bases lying between them. In nucleotides, the CDR3 is TGTGCCAGCAGACTTGTAGAGGGCACTGAAGCTTTCTTT. This sequence encodes CASRLVEGTEAFF.

The chain has TRBV7-2 and TRBJ1-2; TRBD1 might be the D (5 bases). The germline CDR1 and CDR2 sequences are SGHTA and FQGNSA. The length of the CDR3 is 14 residues. V was cut by 5 bases and J by 2 bases, with 12 bases left in between. CDR3 amino acids: CASSPDSLNYGYTF. The CDR3 DNA reads as TGTGCCAGCAGCCCCGACAGCTTGAACTATGGCTACACCTTC.

This chain connects TRBV4-2 to TRBJ2-7; D possibly matches TRBD1 or TRBD2 (5 bases each). The CDR3 is 14 residues long. V was clipped by 1 base and J by 3 bases, with 10 bases between them. Germline V gene lookup returns CDR1 LGHNA and CDR2 YNFKEQ. CDR3 in DNA: TGTGCCAGCAGCCAAGTGGGACGGGGCTACGAGCAGTACTTC. Its protein is CASSQVGRGYEQYF.

The chain combines TRBV7-7 with TRBJ2-3, with TRBD2 as a possible D gene (6 bases). The ends were cut back, 5 bases at V and 5 bases at J, with 17 bases in the middle. CDR3 length: 15 residues. CDR1 SSHAT and CDR2 FNYEAQ come from the germline V gene (reference sequence). CDR3 in DNA: TGTGCCAGCAGCGCCGGTCGTCAGGGACTAGATACGCAGTATTTT. This codes for CASSAGRQGLDTQYF.

This clone was found once. This chain uses TRBV5-6 with TRBJ1-1; D ambiguous. The CDR3 extends over 16 amino acids. Deletions cut 4 bases from V and 4 bases from J, with 20 bases between. Germline-derived CDR1 and CDR2 are SGHDT and YYEEEE. CDR3 loop: CASSTRSRPGVTEAFF. In DNA, the CDR3 is TGTGCCAGCAGCACCCGCAGCAGACCCGGGGTCACTGAAGCTTTCTTT.

The gene calls are TRBV6-1 and TRBJ1-4; TRBD1 is a possible D gene (6 bases). The CDR3 length is 14 residues. V was cut by 8 bases and J by 7 bases, with 17 bases left in between. CDR1 and CDR2 (germline): MNHNS, SASEGT. The CDR3 spells CASQSARTAEKLFF. CDR3 coding DNA: TGTGCCAGCCAAAGCGCGCGGACAGCTGAAAAACTGTTTTTT.

The chain recombines TRBV5-4 with TRBJ2-5; 8 bases fit TRBD1. CDR1 is SGHNT, CDR2 YYREEE, per germline (reference sequence). V lost 3 bases to trimming and J lost 5 bases; unmatched junction nucleotides: 9. The length of the CDR3 is 15 residues. Here the CDR3 reads CASSSPQGAFETQYF. In nucleotides, the CDR3 is TGTGCCAGCAGCTCCCCGCAGGGGGCTTTTGAGACCCAGTACTTC.

The rearrangement uses TRBV5-4 and TRBJ2-2; 7 bases fit TRBD1. Germline assignment: CDR1 SGHNT and CDR2 YYREEE (reference sequence). CDR3 length: 16 residues. V lost 4 bases to trimming and J lost 7 bases; unmatched junction nucleotides: 13. The CDR3 DNA is TGTGCCAGCAGCCCCCAGACAGGGAATCTAGGCGGGGAGCTGTTTTTT. Protein: CASSPQTGNLGGELFF.

V gene TRBV28 combines with J gene TRBJ1-2; possible D gene TRBD1, 5 bases. The germline gives CDR1 MDHEN, CDR2 SYDVKM. There are 15 residues in the CDR3. V lost 5 bases to trimming and J lost 7 bases, with 20 bases between them. This chain's CDR3 is CASSPLLGTEGGYTF. The CDR3, as DNA: TGTGCCAGCAGTCCGCTCTTAGGGACGGAGGGTGGCTACACCTTC.

The V gene is TRBV19, the J gene TRBJ2-1, with 11 bases that match TRBD2. Germline-derived CDR1 and CDR2 are LNHDA and SQIVND (reference sequence). The CDR3 has 16 residues. Trimming cost V 6 bases and J 4 bases; bases outside gene matches: 8. This CDR3 reads CASRGLGTSGYNEQFF. CDR3 nucleotides: TGTGCCAGTAGGGGCCTTGGGACTAGCGGTTACAATGAGCAGTTCTTC.

The chain recombines TRBV11-2 with TRBJ1-2, with D hard to call. Trimming shortened V by 2 bases and J by 2 bases, and 6 bases separated the two germline ends. This CDR3 is 13 amino acids long. Germline lookup yields CDR1 SGHAT and CDR2 FQNNGV. In DNA, the CDR3 is TGTGCCAGCAGCTTACGGGCGAACTATGGCTACACCTTC. It yields the protein CASSLRANYGYTF.

This clone was seen at least ten times. V and J are TRBV2 and TRBJ2-3, with 8 bases identical to TRBD2. V was clipped by 5 bases and J by 1 base; unmatched bases: 5. This CDR3 spans 15 amino acids. Germline-derived CDR1 and CDR2 are SNHLY and FYNNEI. CDR3 amino acids: CASSWGLGGTDTQYF. CDR3 coding DNA: TGTGCCAGCAGTTGGGGACTAGGGGGCACAGATACGCAGTATTTT.

V is TRBV11-2 and J is TRBJ1-5, with D unresolved. CDR1 and CDR2 (germline): SGHAT, FQNNGV. The CDR3 loop spans 15 amino acids. Trimming left V 0 bases short and J 5 bases short, with 11 bases between. CDR3 region: CASSLDGNLHQPQHF. The CDR3 DNA reads as TGTGCCAGCAGCTTAGATGGAAATCTGCATCAGCCCCAGCATTTT.

This chain joins TRBV5-1 and TRBJ2-3; D perhaps matches TRBD2 (6 bases). Germline V gene sequence: CDR1 SGHRS, CDR2 YFSETQ. The CDR3 is made up of 14 amino acids. Trimming removed 0 bases from V and 5 bases from J, with 10 bases in between. In DNA, the CDR3 is TGCGCCAGCAGCTTGGGGAGGGAGGAAGATACGCAGTATTTT. As protein: CASSLGREEDTQYF.

With regard to this clone: The same CDR3 can be traced to other DNA sequences in this sample. This sequence joins TRBV6-1 and TRBJ1-5; D unresolved. Germline V gene data show CDR1 as MNHNS and CDR2 as SASEGT. The CDR3 is made up of 13 amino acids. Between the trimmed V and J ends, which lost 2 bases and 5 bases, there was a span of 7 bases. The CDR3 sequence is CASSETEDQPQHF. CDR3 nucleotides: TGTGCCAGCAGTGAAACCGAGGATCAGCCCCAGCATTTT.

This rearrangement joins TRBV19 to TRBJ1-1; D possibly corresponds to TRBD1 (6 bases). V lost 3 bases to trimming and J lost 7 bases, with 15 bases between them. Germline loops: CDR1 LNHDA, CDR2 SQIVND (reference sequence). The CDR3 is 14 residues long. CDR3 DNA: TGTGCCAGTAGTATCCCGGGGGCAAGTGGTGAAGCTTTCTTT. It yields the protein CASSIPGASGEAFF. Looking up the rest from reference TRBV19 and TRBJ1-1 gives the full variable domain: DGGITQSPKYLFRKEGQNVTLSCEQNLNHDAMYWYRQDPGQGLRLIYYSQIVNDFQKGDIAEGYSVSREKKESFPLTVTSAQKNPTAFYLCASSIPGASGEAFFGQGTRLTVV.